The next 18 T cell receptor beta chains were all read from a single sample in a study of cytomegalovirus exposure and HLA in healthy donors. In the PCR, 60 Vbeta and 13 Jbeta primers were used. TCRdb's table, derived via immunoSEQ multiplex PCR, lists solely in-frame clones and lacks some. The table shows some 130,000 clones, with around four fifths occurring only once. Input material: PBMCs. Every receptor here comes from a male donor in good health and CMV-seropositive.

This clone was seen once. V is TRBV9 and J is TRBJ2-7; 10 bases match TRBD2. Germline V gene sequence: CDR1 SGDLS, CDR2 YYNGEE. The CDR3 covers 17 residues. V dropped 4 bases and J dropped 4; count of bases not matched to a gene: 14. DNA of the CDR3: TGTGCCAGCAGCCCCACGGGAACTAGCGGGGAACCATACGAGCAGTACTTC. Its translation is CASSPTGTSGEPYEQYF.

This rearrangement joins TRBV28 to TRBJ2-2, with 8 bases fitting TRBD1. Germline CDR1 reads MDHEN; CDR2 reads SYDVKM. The CDR3 covers 16 residues. J gave up 5 bases and V 6 bases, and 11 bases lay outside the gene matches. CDR3 DNA: TGTGCCAGCAGAATGAACAGGGGGTATTGGACCGGGGAGCTGTTTTTT. It encodes CASRMNRGYWTGELFF.

DNA for the CDR3: TGTGCCAGCTCACCAGGCACCGGGACTGCGAATCAGCCCCAGCATTTT. It translates to CASSPGTGTANQPQHF. The V gene is TRBV18, the J gene TRBJ1-5; TRBD1 is a possible D gene (5 bases). Looked up from germline, CDR1 is KGHSH and CDR2 is LQKENI. Trimming removed 2 bases at V and 4 bases at J, with 15 bases between. The CDR3 is 16 residues long.

The V call is TRBV5-4, the J call TRBJ2-1; D may be TRBD2 (5 bases). The germline V gene encodes CDR1 SGHNT and CDR2 YYREEE (reference sequence). Trimming pared 1 base from V and 4 bases from J, leaving 9 bases between. This CDR3 contains 14 residues. The CDR3 DNA reads TGTGCCAGCAGCTTGATCGGGGAATACAATGAGCAGTTCTTC. This encodes CASSLIGEYNEQFF.

This clone was observed once. The chain couples TRBV29-1 to TRBJ1-2; perhaps TRBD1 as D (6 bases). Germline lookup yields CDR1 SQVTM and CDR2 ANQGSEA. The CDR3 consists of 13 residues. V was shortened by 1 base and J by 9 bases, with 15 bases between the two germline ends. The CDR3 coding sequence is TGCAGCGTTGAAGGGAAGGGGGGGAACAGCTACACCTTC. Encoded protein: CSVEGKGGNSYTF.

This chain connects TRBV5-4 to TRBJ1-3, with D uncertain. This CDR3 spans 16 amino acids. Between the trimmed V and J ends, which lost 4 bases and 4 bases, there was a span of 18 bases. CDR1 and CDR2 (germline): SGHNT, YYREEE (reference sequence). CDR3 region: CASSPSWSSEGNTIYF. The CDR3 bases are TGTGCCAGCAGCCCCTCTTGGTCCAGCGAGGGAAACACCATATATTTT.

The chain links TRBV15 to TRBJ1-5, with 9 bases fitting TRBD1. Germline V gene data show CDR1 as LNHNV and CDR2 as YYDKDF (reference sequence). CDR3 length: 18 amino acids. The trim removed 2 bases at V and 6 bases at J, leaving 14 bases unmatched. CDR3 coding DNA: TGTGCCACCAGCAGACTAAGGGGACAGACAGGGGGAGGTCAGCCCCAGCATTTT. It translates to CATSRLRGQTGGGQPQHF.

This chain connects TRBV27 to TRBJ2-7; tentative D call: TRBD2 (6 bases). The germline gives CDR1 MNHEY, CDR2 SMNVEV (reference sequence). The CDR3 totals 14 residues. V gave up 2 bases and J gave up 3 bases, with 11 bases separating them. The DNA for the CDR3 is TGTGCCAGCAGTTTAGGGGCGGGGAACTACGAGCAGTACTTC. It codes for CASSLGAGNYEQYF.

This sequence joins TRBV11-2 and TRBJ2-1; perhaps TRBD2 as D (6 bases). V was cut by 3 bases and J by 7 bases, with 16 bases left in between. Germline V gene lookup returns CDR1 SGHAT and CDR2 FQNNGV. The CDR3 loop spans 15 amino acids. The CDR3 DNA sequence: TGTGCCAGCAGCTTCTTTGGCGGGGAGAGAAATGAGCAGTTCTTC. Its translation is CASSFFGGERNEQFF.

J is TRBJ2-3 and V is TRBV12-5; D unresolved. V lost 2 bases and J 2 bases, leaving 2 bases between the germline ends. The CDR3 covers 12 residues. The germline V gene encodes CDR1 LGHNT and CDR2 FRNRAP. The CDR3 DNA is TGTGCTAGTGGTTTGCACACAGATACGCAGTATTTT. Translated, it gives CASGLHTDTQYF.

In nucleotides, the CDR3 is TGTGCCAGCGGAGCAAAGGTCGGACTAGCGGTTGATCCCCGGGAGACCCAGTACTTC. This codes for CASGAKVGLAVDPRETQYF. The chain combines TRBV27 with TRBJ2-5; 10 nucleotides agree with TRBD2. The V segment lost 8 bases and the J segment 5 bases; nucleotides outside the gene matches: 23. The germline V gene encodes CDR1 MNHEY and CDR2 SMNVEV (reference sequence). The CDR3 covers 19 residues.

The chain carries TRBV4-2 and TRBJ1-2; no definite D call. Deletions cut 1 base from V and 3 bases from J, with 12 bases between. Per germline, CDR1 LGHNA and CDR2 YNFKEQ. This CDR3 comprises 15 residues. As DNA, the CDR3 is TGTGCCAGCAGCCAAGCCTTCCGGGGTGACTATGGCTACACCTTC. Residues: CASSQAFRGDYGYTF.

This chain links TRBV5-1 with TRBJ1-1; possibly TRBD1 for D (5 bases). Germline V gene data show CDR1 as SGHRS and CDR2 as YFSETQ. The CDR3 is 14 amino acids. V lost 0 bases and J 3 bases, leaving 9 bases between the germline ends. Written as DNA, the CDR3 is TGCGCCAGCAGCTTGGAGGGAGGGGACACTGAAGCTTTCTTT. Translating gives CASSLEGGDTEAFF.

In this sample, this clone turned up once. The rearrangement uses TRBV7-3 and TRBJ2-7; D is possibly TRBD2 (5 bases). V was cut by 5 bases and J by 5 bases, with 16 bases left in between. CDR1 and CDR2 (germline): SGHTA, FQGTGA. The CDR3 extends over 14 amino acids. The CDR3 here is CASSPTRGSDEQYF. CDR3 sequence (DNA): TGTGCCAGCAGCCCCACCCGAGGGAGCGACGAGCAGTACTTC.

This clone was seen more than once but under ten times. The V call is TRBV29-1, the J call TRBJ2-7; TRBD1 matches 9 bases. Germline loops: CDR1 SQVTM, CDR2 ANQGSEA. The CDR3 extends over 14 amino acids. The trim removed 6 bases at V and 0 bases at J, leaving 6 bases unmatched. The CDR3 here is CSVGGTGSSYEQYF. The CDR3 DNA reads as TGCAGCGTCGGTGGGACAGGGAGCTCCTACGAGCAGTACTTC.

The chain couples TRBV9 to TRBJ2-1, with TRBD1 matching 9 bases. The CDR3 has 15 residues. Germline values: CDR1 SGDLS, CDR2 YYNGEE. J was trimmed by 7 bases and V by 0 bases; bases with no gene match: 5. The CDR3 bases are TGTGCCAGCAGCGTAGGGGGAGGACAGGGGAATGAGCAGTTCTTC. This gives the protein CASSVGGGQGNEQFF.

As DNA, the CDR3 is TGCAGCGCCGTAGGGACAGGGGGACGAAGGGAGCAGTACTTC. Amino acid sequence: CSAVGTGGRREQYF. The V and J genes are TRBV29-1 and TRBJ2-5, with 11 positions matching TRBD1. Germline lookup yields CDR1 SQVTM and CDR2 ANQGSEA. This CDR3 is built from 14 residues. V lost 7 bases to trimming and J lost 11 bases; unmatched junction nucleotides: 15.

This clone was found a few times. With a much larger clone just one base away, this may be a read error. V usage is TRBV6-1 and J usage is TRBJ1-1, with 10 bases aligning to TRBD1. The CDR3 covers 16 residues. Germline-derived CDR1 and CDR2 are MNHNS and SASEGT. The CDR3 protein is CASSVPWGQGNTDAFF. The CDR3 DNA sequence: TGTGCCAGCAGTGTACCCTGGGGACAGGGGAACACTGACGCTTTCTTT.